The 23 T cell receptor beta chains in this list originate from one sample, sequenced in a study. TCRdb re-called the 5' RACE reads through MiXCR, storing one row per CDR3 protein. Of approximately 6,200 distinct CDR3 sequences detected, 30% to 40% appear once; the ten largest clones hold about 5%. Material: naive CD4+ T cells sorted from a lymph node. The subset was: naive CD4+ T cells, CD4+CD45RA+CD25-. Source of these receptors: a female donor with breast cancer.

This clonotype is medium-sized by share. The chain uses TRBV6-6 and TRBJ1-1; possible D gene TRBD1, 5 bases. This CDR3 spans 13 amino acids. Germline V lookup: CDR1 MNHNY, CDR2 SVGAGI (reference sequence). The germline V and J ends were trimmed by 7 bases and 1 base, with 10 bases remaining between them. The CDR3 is CASIPGRNTEAFF. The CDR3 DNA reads TGTGCCAGCATTCCAGGGAGGAACACTGAAGCTTTCTTT.

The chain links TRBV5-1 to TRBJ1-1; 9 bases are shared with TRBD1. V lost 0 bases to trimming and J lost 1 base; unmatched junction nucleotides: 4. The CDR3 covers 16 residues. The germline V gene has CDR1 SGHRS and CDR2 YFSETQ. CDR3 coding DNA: TGCGCCAGCAGCTTGGTACAGGGACAGGGGAACACTGAAGCTTTCTTT. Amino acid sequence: CASSLVQGQGNTEAFF.

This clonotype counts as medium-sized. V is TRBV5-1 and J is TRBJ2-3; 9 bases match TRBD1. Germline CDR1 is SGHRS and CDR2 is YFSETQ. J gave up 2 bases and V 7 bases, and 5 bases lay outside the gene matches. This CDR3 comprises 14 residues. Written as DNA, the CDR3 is TGCGCCAGCGCCACAGGGGGCCACACAGATACGCAGTATTTT. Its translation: CASATGGHTDTQYF.

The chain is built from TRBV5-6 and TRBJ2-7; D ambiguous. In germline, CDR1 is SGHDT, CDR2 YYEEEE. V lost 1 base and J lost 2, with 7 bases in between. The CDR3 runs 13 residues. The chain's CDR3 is CASSLSHTYEQYV. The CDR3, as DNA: TGTGCCAGCAGCTTGAGTCATACCTACGAGCAGTACGTC.

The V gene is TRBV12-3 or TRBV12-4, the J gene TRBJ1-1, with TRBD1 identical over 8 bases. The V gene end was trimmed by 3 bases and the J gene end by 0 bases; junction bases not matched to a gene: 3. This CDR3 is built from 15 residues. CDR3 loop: CASSFRGPLNTEAFF. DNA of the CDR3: TGTGCCAGCAGTTTCAGGGGGCCCTTGAACACTGAAGCTTTCTTT.

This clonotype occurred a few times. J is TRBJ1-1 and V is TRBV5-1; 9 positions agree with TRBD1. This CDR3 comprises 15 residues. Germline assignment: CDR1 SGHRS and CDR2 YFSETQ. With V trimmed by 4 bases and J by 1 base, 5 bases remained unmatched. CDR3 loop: CASSPSGQGNTEAFF. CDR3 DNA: TGCGCCAGCAGCCCATCGGGACAGGGGAACACTGAAGCTTTCTTT.

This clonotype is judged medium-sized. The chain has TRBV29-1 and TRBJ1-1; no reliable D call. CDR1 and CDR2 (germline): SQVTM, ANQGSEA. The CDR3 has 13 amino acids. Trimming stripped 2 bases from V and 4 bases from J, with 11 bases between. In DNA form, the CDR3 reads TGCAGCGTTGAACAACAGATCGGCACTGAAGCTTTCTTT. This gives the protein CSVEQQIGTEAFF. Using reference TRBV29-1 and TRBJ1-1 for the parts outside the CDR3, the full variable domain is SAVISQKPSRDICQRGTSLTIQCQVDSQVTMMFWYRQQPGQSLTLIATANQGSEATYESGFVIDKFPISRPNLTFSTLTVSNMSPEDSSIYLCSVEQQIGTEAFFGQGTRLTVV.

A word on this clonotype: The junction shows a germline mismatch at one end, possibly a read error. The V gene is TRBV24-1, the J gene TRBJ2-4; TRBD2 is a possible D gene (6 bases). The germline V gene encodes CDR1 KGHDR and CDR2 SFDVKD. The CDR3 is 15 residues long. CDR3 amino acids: CATSDSGSNKDIQYF. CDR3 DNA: TGTGCCACCAGTGATTCCGGGAGCAACAAAGACATTCAGTACTTC.

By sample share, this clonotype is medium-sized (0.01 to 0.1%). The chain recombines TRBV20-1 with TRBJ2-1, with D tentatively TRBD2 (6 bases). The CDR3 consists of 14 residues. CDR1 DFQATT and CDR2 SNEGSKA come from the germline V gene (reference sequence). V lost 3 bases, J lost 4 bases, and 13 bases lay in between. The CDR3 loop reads CSASRGLAYNEQFF. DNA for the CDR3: TGCAGTGCTAGTAGGGGCCTAGCGTACAATGAGCAGTTCTTC.

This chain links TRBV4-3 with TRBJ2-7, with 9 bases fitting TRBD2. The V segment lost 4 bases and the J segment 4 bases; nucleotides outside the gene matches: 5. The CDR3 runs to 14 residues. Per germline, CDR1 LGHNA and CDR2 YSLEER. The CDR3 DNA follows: TGCGCCAGCAGCCTCGGGACTAGCAGGTACGAGCAGTACTTC. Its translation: CASSLGTSRYEQYF.

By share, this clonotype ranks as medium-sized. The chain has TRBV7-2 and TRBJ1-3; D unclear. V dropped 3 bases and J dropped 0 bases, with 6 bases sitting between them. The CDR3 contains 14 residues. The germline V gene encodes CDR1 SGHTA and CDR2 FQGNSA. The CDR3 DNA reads TGTGCCAGCAGCTTCGGGATCTCTGGAAACACCATATATTTT. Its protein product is CASSFGISGNTIYF.

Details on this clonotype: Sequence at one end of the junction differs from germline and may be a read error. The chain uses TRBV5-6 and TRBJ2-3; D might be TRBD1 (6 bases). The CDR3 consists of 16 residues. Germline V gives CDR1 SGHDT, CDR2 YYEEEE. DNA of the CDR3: TGTGCCAGCAGCACCCCCAGGGGCCGTAGCACAGATGCGCAGTATTTT. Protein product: CASSTPRGRSTDAQYF.

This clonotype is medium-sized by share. CDR3 nucleotides: TGTGCCAGCAGCTTAGGACAGGGGGCGTCTGGGGCCAACGTCCTGACTTTC. Translating it yields CASSLGQGASGANVLTF. The rearrangement uses TRBV7-2 and TRBJ2-6, with 10 bases identical to TRBD1. This CDR3 region has 17 residues. Germline assignment: CDR1 SGHTA and CDR2 FQGNSA. V shed 1 base, J shed 1 base, and the junction held 1 base outside the gene matches.

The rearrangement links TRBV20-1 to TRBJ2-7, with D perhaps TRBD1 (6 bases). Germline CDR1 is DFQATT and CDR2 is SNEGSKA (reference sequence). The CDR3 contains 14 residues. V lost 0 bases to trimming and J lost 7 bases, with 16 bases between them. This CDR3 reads CSARDRQGMEEQYV. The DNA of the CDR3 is TGCAGTGCTAGAGACCGGCAGGGGATGGAGGAGCAGTACGTC.

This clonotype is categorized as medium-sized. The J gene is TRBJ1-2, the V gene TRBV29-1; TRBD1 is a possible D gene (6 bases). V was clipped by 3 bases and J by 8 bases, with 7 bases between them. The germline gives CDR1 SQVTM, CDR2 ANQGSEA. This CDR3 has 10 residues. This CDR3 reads CSVETGGYTF. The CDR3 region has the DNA TGCAGCGTTGAGACAGGAGGCTACACCTTC.

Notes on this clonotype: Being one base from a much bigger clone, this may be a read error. The CDR3 DNA follows: TGCAGTGCTAGAGGGGGCGAGCAGTACTTC. Protein product: CSARGGEQYF. The chain combines TRBV20-1 with TRBJ2-7; D ambiguous. CDR3 size: 10 residues. Trimming took 1 base from V and 6 from J, leaving 4 bases between them. The germline gives CDR1 DFQATT, CDR2 SNEGSKA (reference sequence).

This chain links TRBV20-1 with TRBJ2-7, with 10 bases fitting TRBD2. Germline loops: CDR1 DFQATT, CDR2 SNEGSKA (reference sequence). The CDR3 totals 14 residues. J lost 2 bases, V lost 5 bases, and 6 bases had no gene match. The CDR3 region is CSASRTSGTYEQYF. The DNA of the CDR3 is TGCAGTGCTTCTCGGACTAGCGGTACCTACGAGCAGTACTTC.

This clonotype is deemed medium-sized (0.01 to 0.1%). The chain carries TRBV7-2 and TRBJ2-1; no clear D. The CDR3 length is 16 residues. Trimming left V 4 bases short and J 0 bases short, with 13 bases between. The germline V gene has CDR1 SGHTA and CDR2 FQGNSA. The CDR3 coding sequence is TGTGCCAGCAGCTCAAACACCCGGAGCTCCTACAATGAGCAGTTCTTC. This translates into CASSSNTRSSYNEQFF. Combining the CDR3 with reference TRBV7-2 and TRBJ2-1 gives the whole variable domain GAGVSQSPSNKVTEKGKDVELRCDPISGHTALYWYRQSLGQGLEFLIYFQGNSAPDKSGLPSDRFSAERTGGSVSTLTIQRTQQEDSAVYLCASSSNTRSSYNEQFFGPGTRLTVL.

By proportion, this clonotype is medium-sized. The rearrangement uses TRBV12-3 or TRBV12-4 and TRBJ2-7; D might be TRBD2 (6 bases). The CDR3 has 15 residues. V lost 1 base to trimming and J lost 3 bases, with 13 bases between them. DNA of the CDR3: TGTGCCAGCAGTTTAGAGGGCGGGGCCGGCTACGAGCAGTACTTC. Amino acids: CASSLEGGAGYEQYF.

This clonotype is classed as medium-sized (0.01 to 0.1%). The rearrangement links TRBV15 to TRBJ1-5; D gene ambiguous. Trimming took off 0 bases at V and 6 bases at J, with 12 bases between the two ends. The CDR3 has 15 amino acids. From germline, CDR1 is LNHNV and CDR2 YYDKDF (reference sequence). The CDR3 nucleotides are TGTGCCACCAGCAGAGAGGCCGGGGAGGGTCAGCCCCAGCATTTT. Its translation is CATSREAGEGQPQHF.

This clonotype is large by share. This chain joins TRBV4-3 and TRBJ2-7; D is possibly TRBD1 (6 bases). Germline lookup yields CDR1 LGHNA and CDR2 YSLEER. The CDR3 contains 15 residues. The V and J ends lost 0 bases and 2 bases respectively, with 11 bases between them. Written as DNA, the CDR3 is TGCGCCAGCAGCCAAGAAGGGACAAATACCTACGAGCAGTACGTC. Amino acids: CASSQEGTNTYEQYV.

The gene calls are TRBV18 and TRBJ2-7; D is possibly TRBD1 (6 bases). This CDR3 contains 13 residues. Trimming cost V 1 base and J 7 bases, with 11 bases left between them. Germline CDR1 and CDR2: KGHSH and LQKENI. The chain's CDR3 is CASSPRGRYEQYF. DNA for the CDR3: TGTGCCAGCTCACCACGGGGGCGTTATGAGCAGTACTTC.

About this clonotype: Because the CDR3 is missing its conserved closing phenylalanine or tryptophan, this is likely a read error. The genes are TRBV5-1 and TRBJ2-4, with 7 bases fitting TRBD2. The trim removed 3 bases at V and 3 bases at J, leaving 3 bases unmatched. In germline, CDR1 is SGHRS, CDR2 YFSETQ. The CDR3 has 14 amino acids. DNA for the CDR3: TGCGCCAGCAGCTGGGAGGGCAGCAAAAACATTCAGTACCTC. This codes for CASSWEGSKNIQYL.